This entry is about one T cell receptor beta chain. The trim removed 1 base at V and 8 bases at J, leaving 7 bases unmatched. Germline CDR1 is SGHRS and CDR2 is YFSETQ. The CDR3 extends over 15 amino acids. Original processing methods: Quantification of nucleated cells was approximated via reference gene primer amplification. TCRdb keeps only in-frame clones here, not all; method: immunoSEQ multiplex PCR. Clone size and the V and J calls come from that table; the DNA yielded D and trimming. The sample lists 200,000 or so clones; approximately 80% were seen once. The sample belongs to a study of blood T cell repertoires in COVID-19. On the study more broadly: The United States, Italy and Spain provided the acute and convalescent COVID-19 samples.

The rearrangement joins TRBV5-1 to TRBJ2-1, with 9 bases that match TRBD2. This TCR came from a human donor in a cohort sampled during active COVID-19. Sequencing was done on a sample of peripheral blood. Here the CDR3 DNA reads TGCGCCAGCAGCTTGACGGCTAGCGGGACCGATGAGCAGTTCTTC. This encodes CASSLTASGTDEQFF. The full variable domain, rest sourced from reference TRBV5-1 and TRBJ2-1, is KAGVTQTPRYLIKTRGQQVTLSCSPISGHRSVSWYQQTPGQGLQFLFEYFSETQRNKGNFPGRFSGRQFSNSRSEMNVSTLELGDSALYLCASSLTASGTDEQFFGPGTRLTVL.